Listed below are T cell receptor beta chains from one sample, sequenced in a study of shared clonotypes between healthy human individuals. The assay was immunoSEQ multiplex PCR, and TCRdb's table has in-frame clones only and misses some. Found here are more than 150,000 clones, 65% to 70% of them singletons; the top ten hold about 10%. Sequenced: memory CD4+ T cells sorted from blood. Receptors originate from a man aged 30-40 years in good health. CDR3s include the opening cysteine and the closing phenylalanine or tryptophan. A D gene is named only where the DNA matches it firmly. Clone size is given for some rows only: seen once, a few or many times, or a class if the clone is expanded.

NA,TRBJ2-3,NA,TRBV29-1,TGCAGCGTTGCTTATGACAGCACAGATACGCAGTATTTT,CSVAYDSTDTQYF
NA,TRBJ2-3,NA,TRBV7-3,TGTGCCAGCAGCTTAAGGGACCGGGGAGATACGCAGTATTTT,CASSLRDRGDTQYF
TRBD1,TRBJ2-1,NA,TRBV5-1,TGCGCCAGCAGCTTGTCGACAGGGCTACTCCACAATGAGCAGTTCTTC,CASSLSTGLLHNEQFF
NA,TRBJ2-7,NA,TRBV7-1,TGTGCCAGCAGCCGGGACTCCCTGAGCTACGAGCAGTACTTC,CASSRDSLSYEQYF
NA,TRBJ2-3,once,TRBV9,TGTGCCAGCAGCGTAGCCCCAGTCAGCACAGATACGCAGTATTTT,CASSVAPVSTDTQYF
NA,TRBJ2-2,NA,TRBV28,TGTGCCAGCAAATTAATAGGGTTCACCGGGGAGCTGTTTTTT,CASKLIGFTGELFF
TRBD2,TRBJ2-1,NA,TRBV18,TGTGCCAGCTCACCTGGCGGGAGCTCCTACAATGAGCAGTTCTTC,CASSPGGSSYNEQFF
NA,TRBJ2-1,few,TRBV30,TGTGCCTGGAGTGTACAGTTGCGTGTGTTCTTC,CAWSVQLRVFF
NA,TRBJ2-5,NA,TRBV12-5,TGTGCTAGTGGTTGGGAACAGGCGGAGACCCAGTACTTC,CASGWEQAETQYF
TRBD1,TRBJ1-2,NA,TRBV5-1,TGCGCCAGTCGGGAGGACAGGGCCTATGGCTACACCTTC,CASREDRAYGYTF
NA,TRBJ1-4,NA,TRBV28,TGTGCCAGCAGCAATCGAGAAAAACTGTTTTTT,CASSNREKLFF
TRBD1,TRBJ2-2,NA,TRBV2,TGTGCCAGCAGTGAGGGGACAGGGGCGTTTGGCGGGGAGCTGTTTTTT,CASSEGTGAFGGELFF
NA,TRBJ2-5,NA,TRBV5-1,TGCGCCAGCAGCCAGGGTCAAGGAGAGACCCAGTACTTC,CASSQGQGETQYF
NA,TRBJ2-7,NA,TRBV5-5,TGTGCCAGCAGCTTCCAAGGGCGGGCAACCTACGAGCAGTACTTC,CASSFQGRATYEQYF
TRBD1,TRBJ1-5,NA,TRBV25-1,TGTGCCCCCACGAGTGGGGACAGGTTTTATAGCAATCAGCCCCAGCATTTT,CAPTSGDRFYSNQPQHF
TRBD2,TRBJ2-7,NA,TRBV28,TGTGCCAGCAGTTCGGCGGGAGGGCACTCCTACGAGCAGTACTTC,CASSSAGGHSYEQYF
NA,TRBJ1-5,NA,TRBV2,TGTGCCAGCAGGGCAGGGATTAGCAATCAGCCCCAGCATTTT,CASRAGISNQPQHF
TRBD2,TRBJ2-3,NA,TRBV5-6,TGTGCCAGCAGCTTGGGGCTAGCGGGAGCTGTAGATACGCAGTATTTT,CASSLGLAGAVDTQYF
TRBD1,TRBJ1-2,NA,TRBV28,TGTGCCAGCATCTCAGGGGGATTAGGGTTCTACACCTTC,CASISGGLGFYTF
NA,TRBJ2-3,NA,TRBV5-1,TGCGCCAGCAGCTTGGTCGGGCCAAGCACAGATACGCAGTATTTT,CASSLVGPSTDTQYF
NA,TRBJ2-7,once,TRBV6-5,TGTGCCAGCAGTTCCGGGGAAGGAGAGCAGTACTTC,CASSSGEGEQYF
NA,TRBJ2-3,NA,TRBV6-1,TGTGCCAGCAGTGAAGCTGGGGGAAAAGGCACAGATACGCAGTATTTT,CASSEAGGKGTDTQYF
NA,TRBJ1-1,NA,TRBV9,TGTGCCAGCAGCTCCCAGCTAGGGAACACTGAAGCTTTCTTT,CASSSQLGNTEAFF
NA,TRBJ2-2,NA,TRBV11-3,TGTGCCAGCACCCCGACTTCGAACACCGGGGAGCTGTTTTTT,CASTPTSNTGELFF
NA,TRBJ2-5,NA,TRBV7-2,TGTGCCAGCAGCGACCGTTTTCTCCAAGAGACCCAGTACTTC,CASSDRFLQETQYF
NA,TRBJ1-5,NA,TRBV10-3,TGTGCCATCAGTGCAGGGATTCCCAATCAGCCCCAGCATTTT,CAISAGIPNQPQHF
TRBD1,TRBJ2-7,many,TRBV6-5,TGTGCCAGCAGTGGGGACAGGGGGCGTTCCTACGAGCAGTACTTC,CASSGDRGRSYEQYF
NA,TRBJ1-2,NA,TRBV11-2,TGTGCCAGCAGCTTCCAGGGTTATGGCTACACCTTC,CASSFQGYGYTF
NA,TRBJ2-3,NA,TRBV2,TGTGCCAGCAGTGATGGGTGGGCGATCACAGATACGCAGTATTTT,CASSDGWAITDTQYF
NA,TRBJ2-5,NA,TRBV2,TGTGCCAGCTCCCGGACACCCATCATCCAAGAGACCCAGTACTTC,CASSRTPIIQETQYF
TRBD2,TRBJ2-7,NA,TRBV29-1,TGCAGCGTTGAGAAGCGGGAGAGCTTCCACGAGCAGTACTTC,CSVEKRESFHEQYF
NA,TRBJ2-5,NA,TRBV5-1,TGCGCCAGCAACTCCGGACAGCAAGAGACCCAGTACTTC,CASNSGQQETQYF
TRBD2,TRBJ2-2,NA,TRBV7-6,TGTGCCAGCAGCTTAAGCCCCCCTACTAGCGGGAGGGGAACCGGGGAGCTGTTTTTT,CASSLSPPTSGRGTGELFF
NA,TRBJ2-4,NA,TRBV9,TGTGCCAGCAGCGTAGGGCCGGCTAGCTATTCCAAAAACATTCAGTACTTC,CASSVGPASYSKNIQYF
NA,TRBJ2-7,NA,TRBV2,TGTGCCAGCAGTGAATATTCCGCACAGACCTACGAGCAGTACTTC,CASSEYSAQTYEQYF
NA,TRBJ2-2,NA,TRBV5-6,TGTGCCAGCAGCCAACTAGGCGGGGTATCCGGGGAGCTGTTTTTT,CASSQLGGVSGELFF
NA,TRBJ2-7,few,TRBV5-4,TGTGCCAGCAGCTTCGAACCCCCCTCCCCTCGCGAGCAGTACTTC,CASSFEPPSPREQYF
TRBD1,TRBJ2-5,NA,TRBV2,TGTGCCAGCAGTGCGGACAGGGTTGAGACCCAGTACTTC,CASSADRVETQYF
NA,TRBJ2-6,NA,TRBV9,TGTGCCAGCAGCGCAGGGAGCTCTGGGGCCAACGTCCTGACTTTC,CASSAGSSGANVLTF
TRBD1,TRBJ2-7,NA,TRBV7-9,TGTGCCAGCAGCTTAGTTGGCGGACAGGGGGCCTACGAGCAGTACTTC,CASSLVGGQGAYEQYF
NA,TRBJ2-2,NA,TRBV7-6,TGTGCCAGCAGCTTAGGTTCTAGGGGGGCCACCGGGGAGCTGTTTTTT,CASSLGSRGATGELFF
NA,TRBJ1-3,NA,TRBV9,TGTGCCAGCAGCCCCCAGCCCCAGGGCTCTGGAAACACCATATATTTT,CASSPQPQGSGNTIYF
TRBD1,TRBJ2-7,NA,TRBV11-1,TGTGCCAGCAGCTATTCCGGACAGGGTTACGAGCAGTACTTC,CASSYSGQGYEQYF
TRBD2,TRBJ2-1,NA,TRBV6-5,TGTGCCAGCAGTTTACGAGGACGGGAGGGCCGAAATGAGCAGTTCTTC,CASSLRGREGRNEQFF
TRBD2,TRBJ2-3,NA,TRBV4-1,TGCGCCAGCAGCCAAGAGAGGGGACTAGCGGGAATCCTCACAGATACGCAGTATTTT,CASSQERGLAGILTDTQYF
TRBD2,TRBJ2-1,NA,TRBV5-6,TGTGCCAGCAGCTTGATCGGCGGGAGTAAATCCAATGAGCAGTTCTTC,CASSLIGGSKSNEQFF
NA,TRBJ1-5,NA,TRBV2,TGTGCCAGCAGTGTGCAGAGGGGATCGGATCAGCCCCAGCATTTT,CASSVQRGSDQPQHF
NA,TRBJ2-2,NA,TRBV7-8,TGTGCCAGCAGCTTAGGCGGCCCCGCGAACACCGGGGAGCTGTTTTTT,CASSLGGPANTGELFF
NA,TRBJ1-1,many,TRBV6-5,TGTGCCAGCAGCTCCGGGACGAACACTGAAGCTTTCTTT,CASSSGTNTEAFF